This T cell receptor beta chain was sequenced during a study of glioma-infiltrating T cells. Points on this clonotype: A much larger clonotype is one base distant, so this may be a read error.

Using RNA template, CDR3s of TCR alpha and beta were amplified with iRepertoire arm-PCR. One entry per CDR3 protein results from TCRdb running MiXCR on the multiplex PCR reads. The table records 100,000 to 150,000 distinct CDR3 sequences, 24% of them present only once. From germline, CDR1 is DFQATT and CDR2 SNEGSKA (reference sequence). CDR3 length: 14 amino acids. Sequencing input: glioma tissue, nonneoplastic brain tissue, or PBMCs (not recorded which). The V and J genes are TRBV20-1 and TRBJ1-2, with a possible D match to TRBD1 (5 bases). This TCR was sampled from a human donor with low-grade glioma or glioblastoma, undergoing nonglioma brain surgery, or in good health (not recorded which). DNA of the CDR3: TGCAGTGATAGAGATTTCCAAGGGGACTATGGCTACACCTTC. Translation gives CSDRDFQGDYGYTF.